Presented here are 19 T cell receptor beta chains from one specimen sequenced in a study of radiotherapy plus CTLA-4 blockade in lung cancer (dated by TCRdb to 2017 to 2018). Library prep was done by the immunoSEQ multiplex PCR assay. The table comes from immuneACCESS by way of TCRdb, which keeps in-frame sequences with V and J called. Part of the clones is missing from these tables; in studies checked, under half for an unresolved V gene and the rest for unknown reasons. Here the sample has 43,000 or so clones; almost 65% occur a single time. The ten largest clones represent roughly 18% of the sample. Sample: peripheral blood, taken from a patient treated with radiotherapy plus ipilimumab. These receptor sequences come from a human donor with non-small cell lung cancer who had a partial response to radiotherapy plus ipilimumab.

The chain combines TRBV19 with TRBJ1-1; D gene ambiguous. Germline V gene sequence: CDR1 LNHDA, CDR2 SQIVND (reference sequence). V was pared by 7 bases and J by 1 base, with 10 bases between. The length of the CDR3 is 13 residues. The CDR3 DNA reads TGTGCCAGTAAGGAGGGATGGAACACTGAAGCTTTCTTT. It yields the protein CASKEGWNTEAFF.

CDR3 bases: TGTGCCAGCTCTAAGGGCGACAGAGCCTACGAGCAGTACTTC. This translates into CASSKGDRAYEQYF. The V and J genes are TRBV6-6 and TRBJ2-7; a possible D gene is TRBD1 (5 bases). V was pared by 8 bases and J by 2 bases, with 16 bases between. The CDR3 covers 14 residues. Per germline, CDR1 MNHNY and CDR2 SVGAGI (reference sequence).

CDR3 in DNA: TGCAGCGTTGGAGCCCGACCCCGGGGTTGGAACACTGAAGCTTTCTTT. As protein: CSVGARPRGWNTEAFF. The rearrangement uses TRBV29-1 and TRBJ1-1; no definite D call. The ends were cut back, 4 bases at V and 1 base at J, with 19 bases in the middle. The germline V gene encodes CDR1 SQVTM and CDR2 ANQGSEA. This CDR3 is 16 amino acids long.

The table lists this clone with a count of one. This chain connects TRBV7-8 to TRBJ2-7; D not resolved. Germline CDR1 reads SGHVS; CDR2 reads FQNEAQ. The CDR3 is made up of 16 amino acids. V was clipped by 0 bases and J by 0 bases, with 12 bases between them. The CDR3, as DNA: TGTGCCAGCAGCTTAGCTTGTGGGCAGAGCTCCTACGAGCAGTACTTC. Protein sequence: CASSLACGQSSYEQYF. Based on the CDR3 plus reference TRBV7-8 and TRBJ2-7, the full variable domain is GAGVSQSPRYKVAKRGQDVALRCDPISGHVSLFWYQQALGQGPEFLTYFQNEAQLDKSGLPSDRFFAERPEGSVSTLKIQRTQQEDSAVYLCASSLACGQSSYEQYFGPGTRLTVT.

This clone was seen once. The V and J genes are TRBV9 and TRBJ1-1, with a possible D match to TRBD1 (5 bases). Trimming removed 5 bases from V and 4 bases from J, with 12 bases in between. Germline V gene lookup returns CDR1 SGDLS and CDR2 YYNGEE. This CDR3 is 13 amino acids long. The CDR3 sequence is CASRGGDCTEAFF. Written as DNA, the CDR3 is TGTGCCAGCAGGGGGGGGGATTGCACTGAAGCTTTCTTT.

This chain connects TRBV11-2 to TRBJ2-7; 7 positions match TRBD1. Germline CDR1 is SGHAT and CDR2 is FQNNGV. V lost 1 base, J lost 3 bases, and 9 bases stayed unmatched. CDR3 length: 16 amino acids. The CDR3 loop is CASSLARDRAYYEQYF. The CDR3 nucleotides are TGTGCCAGCAGCTTAGCACGGGACAGAGCCTACTACGAGCAGTACTTC.

Regarding this clone: Its ends do not fully match the called genes, so a read error is possible. J is TRBJ2-1 and V is TRBV7-7; TRBD2 aligns across 9 bases. This CDR3 spans 15 amino acids. CDR1 and CDR2 from the germline V gene are SSHAT and FNYEAQ (reference sequence). Written as DNA, the CDR3 is TGTGCTAGCAGCCAGCGGGAGGCCAGCTACAATGAGCAGTTCTTC. Protein product: CASSQREASYNEQFF.

The chain couples TRBV7-8 to TRBJ2-2; 10 nucleotides line up with TRBD2. Germline V gene data show CDR1 as SGHVS and CDR2 as FQNEAQ. Losses at the gene ends were 5 bases for V and 5 bases for J; bases not matched to a gene: 5. This CDR3 region has 15 residues. The CDR3, as DNA: TGTGCCAGCAGCAACGGACTAGCGGTGACCGGGGAGCTGTTTTTT. This codes for CASSNGLAVTGELFF.

The genes are TRBV6-6 and TRBJ1-2; D gene unclear. Trimming shortened V by 8 bases and J by 0 bases, and 16 bases separated the two germline ends. Germline CDR1 is MNHNY and CDR2 is SVGAGI (reference sequence). CDR3 length: 15 residues. CDR3 DNA: TGTGCCAGCCGTCAACCCGCGGGAACTAACTATGGCTACACCTTC. It translates to CASRQPAGTNYGYTF.

V and J are TRBV5-1 and TRBJ2-3; TRBD2 matches at 7 bases. V shed 7 bases, J shed 3 bases, and the junction held 2 bases outside the gene matches. The CDR3 contains 12 residues. Germline loops: CDR1 SGHRS, CDR2 YFSETQ. The CDR3 bases are TGCGCCAGCTGGGGGGGGACAGATACGCAGTATTTT. This sequence encodes CASWGGTDTQYF.

This chain links TRBV19 with TRBJ2-5; 7 nucleotides agree with TRBD2. The CDR3 runs 15 residues. Germline V gene lookup returns CDR1 LNHDA and CDR2 SQIVND (reference sequence). V dropped 3 bases and J dropped 3; count of bases not matched to a gene: 7. The CDR3 DNA sequence: TGTGCCAGTAGTATCGGACTAGTCGAAAAAGAGACCCAGTACTTC. It specifies CASSIGLVEKETQYF.

The V gene is TRBV11-1, the J gene TRBJ2-2, with TRBD1 matching over 8 bases. The CDR3 covers 15 residues. Trimming took 3 bases from V and 1 from J; bases not matched to a gene: 1. The V gene's germline CDR1 is SGHAT and CDR2 FQDESV (reference sequence). The CDR3 DNA reads TGTGCCAGCAGCTTCGACAGGGGGAACACCGGGGAGCTGTTTTTT. It translates to CASSFDRGNTGELFF.

A few counts support this clone. The V gene is TRBV7-2, the J gene TRBJ1-2; D gene uncertain. Trimming stripped 5 bases from V and 10 bases from J, with 20 bases between. CDR1 and CDR2 from the germline V gene are SGHTA and FQGNSA. The CDR3 runs to 14 residues. The CDR3 reads CASSPTPGRIAYTF. DNA for the CDR3: TGTGCCAGCAGCCCTACCCCCGGTCGTATTGCCTACACCTTC.

This sequence joins TRBV5-4 and TRBJ1-2, with D hard to call. The germline V and J ends were trimmed by 0 bases and 2 bases, with 8 bases remaining between them. The CDR3 extends over 14 amino acids. Germline V gene lookup returns CDR1 SGHNT and CDR2 YYREEE (reference sequence). DNA of the CDR3: TGTGCCAGCAGCTTGGAACGGGGAAACTATGGCTACACCTTC. Encoded protein: CASSLERGNYGYTF. Complete variable domain (other parts from reference TRBV5-4 and TRBJ1-2): ETGVTQSPTHLIKTRGQQVTLRCSSQSGHNTVSWYQQALGQGPQFIFQYYREEENGRGNFPPRFSGLQFPNYSSELNVNALELDDSALYLCASSLERGNYGYTFGSGTRLTVV.

V gene TRBV5-8 combines with J gene TRBJ1-2, with 8 bases identical to TRBD1. With V trimmed by 8 bases and J by 7 bases, 4 bases remained unmatched. CDR1 is SGHTS, CDR2 YDEGEE, per germline. This CDR3 has 11 residues. The CDR3 DNA sequence: TGTGCCAGTCAGGGGGCGGCTGGCTACACCTTC. This sequence encodes CASQGAAGYTF.

J is TRBJ1-6 and V is TRBV4-2; D uncertain. This CDR3 contains 15 residues. Trimming removed 0 bases at V and 6 bases at J, with 9 bases between. Looked up from germline, CDR1 is LGHNA and CDR2 is YNFKEQ. This CDR3 is CASSQDPLANSPLHF. The CDR3 nucleotides are TGTGCCAGCAGCCAAGATCCATTGGCTAATTCACCCCTCCACTTT.

The rearrangement uses TRBV5-1 and TRBJ1-1; 9 bases map to TRBD1. Germline assignment: CDR1 SGHRS and CDR2 YFSETQ. The ends lost 0 bases at V and 11 bases at J; junction bases unmatched: 14. This CDR3 is built from 16 residues. CDR3 in amino acids: CASSLAGTGSVGMAFF. DNA of the CDR3: TGCGCCAGCAGCTTGGCGGGGACAGGGAGTGTCGGTATGGCTTTCTTT.

The rearrangement joins TRBV30 to TRBJ1-2; the D gene is possibly TRBD1 (5 bases). CDR1 is GTSNPN and CDR2 is SVGIG in the germline V gene (reference sequence). CDR3 length equals 13 residues. The V end was cut by 0 bases, the J end by 7 bases, with 12 bases between. CDR3 sequence: CAWSVPGESGYTF. The DNA of the CDR3 is TGTGCCTGGAGTGTACCGGGGGAAAGTGGCTACACCTTC.

V usage is TRBV6-1 and J usage is TRBJ1-2, with a tentative D call TRBD1 (5 bases). Germline-derived CDR1 and CDR2 are MNHNS and SASEGT. This CDR3 has 14 amino acids. With 7 bases removed from V and 8 bases from J, the gap between germline ends came to 20 bases. For the CDR3, the DNA is TGTGCCAGCACACACGGGGCGCGGGGCCGCGGCTACACCTTC. This gives the protein CASTHGARGRGYTF.